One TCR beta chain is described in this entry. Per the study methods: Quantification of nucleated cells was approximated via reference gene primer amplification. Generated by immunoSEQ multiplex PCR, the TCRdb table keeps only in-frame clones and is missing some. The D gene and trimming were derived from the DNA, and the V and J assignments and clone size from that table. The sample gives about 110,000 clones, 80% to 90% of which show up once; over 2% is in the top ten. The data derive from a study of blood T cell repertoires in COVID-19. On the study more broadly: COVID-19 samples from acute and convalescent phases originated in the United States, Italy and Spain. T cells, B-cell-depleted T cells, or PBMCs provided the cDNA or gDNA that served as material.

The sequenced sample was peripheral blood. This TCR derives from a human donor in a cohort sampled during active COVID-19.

The CDR3 here is CASWRGANNQPQHF. The CDR3 bases are TGTGCCAGCTGGCGGGGGGCTAACAATCAGCCCCAGCATTTT. The chain employs TRBV9 and TRBJ1-5; D might be TRBD1 (6 bases). The CDR3 is made up of 14 amino acids. Trimming removed 7 bases from V and 3 bases from J, with 14 bases in between. The V gene's germline CDR1 is SGDLS and CDR2 YYNGEE.